The rows below give T cell receptor beta chains drawn from one sample of a study of blood T cells in healthy people across ages. TCRdb re-derived calls from the 5' RACE reads in MiXCR, one entry per CDR3 protein. The table shows under 1,100,000 distinct CDR3 sequences, with 20% to 25% occurring only once. Another study also made use of these data, one on T cells of mothers and their children.

The material sequenced was blood. The receptor set was obtained from a girl aged 2 to 10 in good health. CDR3s include the opening cysteine and the closing phenylalanine or tryptophan. A D gene is named only where the DNA matches it firmly. Only some rows state a clone size, as once, few, many or a class for expanded clones.

TRBV5-1	TRBJ2-7	.	few	CASSSETFYEQYF	TGCGCCAGCAGCTCCGAGACGTTCTACGAGCAGTACTTC
TRBV4-2	TRBJ2-1	.	.	CASSQELFNEQFF	TGTGCCAGCAGCCAAGAACTCTTCAATGAGCAGTTCTTC
TRBV27	TRBJ2-2	.	.	CASSPPVGELFF	TGTGCCAGCAGCCCTCCAGTCGGGGAGCTGTTTTTT
TRBV24-1	TRBJ2-3	.	few	CATSDFSRADTQYF	TGTGCCACCAGTGATTTTTCTAGGGCAGATACGCAGTATTTT
TRBV4-1	TRBJ2-7	.	few	CASSQEPRRVDEQYF	TGCGCCAGCAGCCAAGAGCCTCGAAGGGTCGACGAGCAGTACTTC
TRBV20-1	TRBJ2-5	.	few	CSAWDLMGETQYF	TGCAGTGCCTGGGACTTGATGGGAGAGACCCAGTACTTC
TRBV20-1	TRBJ2-7	TRBD2	few	CSAPGTSSYEQYF	TGCAGTGCCCCCGGGACTAGCTCCTACGAGCAGTACTTC
TRBV27	TRBJ2-5	.	.	CASTQGYGRSETQYF	TGTGCCAGCACCCAGGGGTACGGGAGGTCGGAGACCCAGTACTTC
TRBV7-2	TRBJ1-3	.	few	CASSLTDSNSGNTIYF	TGTGCCAGCAGCTTAACAGACAGCAACTCTGGAAACACCATATATTTT
TRBV20-1	TRBJ2-3	.	.	CSARGQGGKDTQYF	TGCAGTGCCCGGGGCCAGGGGGGAAAAGATACGCAGTATTTT